One sample yielded the 22 T cell receptor beta chains listed below, sequenced in a study of vaccination and CD4 T cells after COVID-19. The treatment was: roughly ten-day PBMC culture with coronavirus spike peptide pools or control peptides (ViraFEST assay). These receptors lack a known antigen. Scientists ran DNA taken from cultured CD4+ T cells through the Oncomine TCR Beta short-read assay for sequencing. TCRdb reanalysed the PCR reads using MiXCR and keeps one entry per CDR3 protein. The data hold about 20,000 distinct CDR3 sequences, with 25% to 35% observed a single time. Sequences were obtained from cultured CD4+ T cells from blood. The receptor set was obtained from a human donor with COVID-19.

This sequence joins TRBV6-2 or TRBV6-3 and TRBJ1-2; D gene uncertain. Germline CDR1 and CDR2: MNHEY and SVGEGT. The V gene lost 5 bases and the J gene lost 6 bases, with 16 bases spanning the gap. The CDR3 totals 14 residues. CDR3 nucleotide sequence: TGTGCCAGCAGTGGAGGCCGGGCCGGCCATGGCTACACCTTC. Amino acid sequence: CASSGGRAGHGYTF.

V gene TRBV7-9 combines with J gene TRBJ2-1; D gene ambiguous. This CDR3 region has 13 residues. V lost 0 bases, J lost 5 bases, and 5 bases lay in between. Germline V gene data show CDR1 as SEHNR and CDR2 as FQNEAQ (reference sequence). The CDR3 nucleotides are TGTGCCAGCAGCTTAGCCAACCACAATGAGCAGTTCTTC. It yields the protein CASSLANHNEQFF. Looking up the rest from reference TRBV7-9 and TRBJ2-1 gives the full variable domain: DTGVSQNPRHKITKRGQNVTFRCDPISEHNRLYWYRQTLGQGPEFLTYFQNEAQLEKSRLLSDRFSAERPKGSFSTLEIQRTEQGDSAMYLCASSLANHNEQFFGPGTRLTVL.

This chain joins TRBV20-1 and TRBJ2-7, with 9 bases identical to TRBD2. The CDR3 has 14 residues. The germline V gene encodes CDR1 DFQATT and CDR2 SNEGSKA (reference sequence). J lost 5 bases, V lost 6 bases, and 11 bases had no gene match. CDR3 bases: TGCAGTGCGCCATGGGCGGGGGGGCGAGACGAGCAGTACTTC. This encodes CSAPWAGGRDEQYF.

The chain carries TRBV6-5 and TRBJ2-6; tentative D call: TRBD1 (6 bases). V was cut by 4 bases and J by 1 base, with 17 bases left in between. The CDR3 has 18 residues. Germline lookup yields CDR1 MNHEY and CDR2 SVGAGI. The CDR3 loop reads CASSLSGGGQSGANVLTF. CDR3 bases: TGTGCCAGCAGTTTATCCGGTGGGGGCCAATCTGGGGCCAACGTCCTGACTTTC.

V gene TRBV9 combines with J gene TRBJ2-2; D gene ambiguous. The CDR3 is 14 amino acids. Germline CDR1 SGDLS, CDR2 YYNGEE. V was cut by 0 bases and J by 5 bases, with 8 bases left in between. The CDR3 DNA is TGTGCCAGCAGCGTAGCCTCGGCGACCGGGGAGCTGTTTTTT. It translates to CASSVASATGELFF.

The chain couples TRBV30 to TRBJ2-7, with D possibly TRBD1 on 6 matching bases. Trimming pared 1 base from V and 5 bases from J, leaving 9 bases between. The CDR3 contains 12 residues. Germline CDR1 GTSNPN, CDR2 SVGIG (reference sequence). CDR3 sequence (DNA): TGTGCCTGGAGTGCCACAGGGAACGAGCAGTACTTC. Amino acid sequence: CAWSATGNEQYF.

V is TRBV11-2 and J is TRBJ2-7; D uncertain. Between the trimmed V and J ends, which lost 5 bases and 0 bases, there was a span of 11 bases. This CDR3 comprises 14 residues. The germline CDR1 and CDR2 sequences are SGHAT and FQNNGV. The CDR3 coding sequence is TGTGCCAGCAGCCTTAACAGTCTCTCCTACGAGCAGTACTTC. Encoded protein: CASSLNSLSYEQYF.

The chain recombines TRBV9 with TRBJ1-2, with 9 nucleotides matching TRBD1. The germline gives CDR1 SGDLS, CDR2 YYNGEE. This CDR3 comprises 14 residues. Losses at the gene ends were 4 bases for V and 3 bases for J; bases not matched to a gene: 4. This CDR3 reads CASSPRTGDYGYTF. CDR3 DNA: TGTGCCAGCAGCCCACGGACAGGGGACTATGGCTACACCTTC. The whole variable domain, filled in from reference TRBV9 and TRBJ1-2, reads DSGVTQTPKHLITATGQRVTLRCSPRSGDLSVYWYQQSLDQGLQFLIQYYNGEERAKGNILERFSAQQFPDLHSELNLSSLELGDSALYFCASSPRTGDYGYTFGSGTRLTVV.

This clonotype was counted between two and nine times. CDR3 protein: CASRGDYTYEQYF. CDR3 bases: TGTGCCAGCAGGGGGGACTACACCTACGAGCAGTACTTC. The chain joins TRBV25-1 to TRBJ2-7; TRBD2 agrees at 7 bases. Germline CDR1 reads MGHDK; CDR2 reads SYGVNS. J gave up 2 bases and V 6 bases, and 4 bases lay outside the gene matches. The CDR3 covers 13 residues.

This rearrangement joins TRBV24-1 to TRBJ1-5; tentatively, D is TRBD1 (5 bases). CDR1 and CDR2 from the germline V gene are KGHDR and SFDVKD. The CDR3 is made up of 17 amino acids. Trimming left V 2 bases short and J 6 bases short, with 19 bases between. The CDR3, as DNA: TGTGCCACCAGTGATTCAAGACAGATAAGTGGTTTTCAGCCCCAGCATTTT. Translating it yields CATSDSRQISGFQPQHF.

This chain links TRBV4-1 with TRBJ1-4; D might be TRBD1 (5 bases). The germline V and J ends were trimmed by 0 bases and 7 bases, with 15 bases remaining between them. Per the germline V gene, CDR1 is MGHRA and CDR2 is YSYEKL. The CDR3 has 16 amino acids. CDR3 sequence (DNA): TGCGCCAGCAGCCAAGATTCGGGACTAAGAACTGAAAAACTGTTTTTT. Translating gives CASSQDSGLRTEKLFF.

The chain has TRBV20-1 and TRBJ1-3, with unresolved D. Trimming removed 2 bases at V and 0 bases at J, with 14 bases between. Germline CDR1 and CDR2: DFQATT and SNEGSKA (reference sequence). The CDR3 loop spans 16 amino acids. CDR3 in DNA: TGCAGTGCTAGATTTGTCAGACCAGGCTCTGGAAACACCATATATTTT. It translates to CSARFVRPGSGNTIYF.

This clonotype occurred once. The V gene is TRBV11-2, the J gene TRBJ1-2; maybe TRBD1 (5 bases). Germline lookup yields CDR1 SGHAT and CDR2 FQNNGV. The CDR3 runs 14 residues. The V end was cut by 5 bases, the J end by 2 bases, with 12 bases between. The DNA for the CDR3 is TGTGCCAGCAGCAAAACCGGGACCAACTATGGCTACACCTTC. Amino acid sequence: CASSKTGTNYGYTF.

The J gene is TRBJ1-1, the V gene TRBV5-1; perhaps TRBD1 as D (5 bases). In germline, CDR1 is SGHRS, CDR2 YFSETQ. The CDR3 consists of 13 residues. Trimming removed 3 bases from V and 2 bases from J, with 8 bases in between. This chain's CDR3 is CASSSGDNTEAFF. CDR3 DNA: TGCGCCAGCAGCTCGGGGGACAACACTGAAGCTTTCTTT.

The gene calls are TRBV20-1 and TRBJ1-4; D call uncertain. The germline V and J ends were trimmed by 5 bases and 4 bases, with 11 bases remaining between them. CDR3 length equals 13 residues. The germline V gene encodes CDR1 DFQATT and CDR2 SNEGSKA (reference sequence). The CDR3 loop is CSAFRAINEKLFF. In DNA form, the CDR3 reads TGCAGTGCTTTCCGGGCCATTAATGAAAAACTGTTTTTT.

This clonotype has just a few counts. The V and J genes are TRBV28 and TRBJ2-5; D is unresolved. The CDR3 is 13 residues long. Germline lookup yields CDR1 MDHEN and CDR2 SYDVKM. Trimming pared 7 bases from V and 0 bases from J, leaving 9 bases between. This CDR3 is CASTPQYQETQYF. Here the CDR3 DNA reads TGTGCCAGCACCCCTCAGTACCAAGAGACCCAGTACTTC.

This chain uses TRBV7-2 with TRBJ2-5; possibly TRBD1 or TRBD2 for D (6 bases each). V gave up 5 bases and J gave up 3 bases, with 19 bases separating them. Germline-derived CDR1 and CDR2 are SGHTA and FQGNSA. This CDR3 region has 16 residues. The CDR3: CASSQGLGGAEETQYF. The DNA for the CDR3 is TGTGCCAGCAGCCAAGGTTTGGGGGGCGCGGAAGAGACCCAGTACTTC.

The chain is built from TRBV12-3 or TRBV12-4 and TRBJ2-3, with 11 bases matching TRBD2. CDR3 length: 14 amino acids. V dropped 5 bases and J dropped 6; count of bases not matched to a gene: 4. CDR3 in amino acids: CASSLTSGGDTQYF. The CDR3, as DNA: TGTGCCAGCAGTCTTACTAGCGGGGGTGATACGCAGTATTTT.

The J gene is TRBJ1-1, the V gene TRBV20-1; 11 bases align to TRBD1. The trim removed 0 bases at V and 3 bases at J, leaving 6 bases unmatched. CDR1 and CDR2 (germline): DFQATT, SNEGSKA (reference sequence). CDR3 length: 16 amino acids. The CDR3 nucleotides read TGCAGTGCTAGAGATCAACGGACAGGGGGCTACACTGAAGCTTTCTTT. It encodes CSARDQRTGGYTEAFF.

The chain joins TRBV4-3 to TRBJ1-2; D is unresolved. Germline CDR1 is LGHNA and CDR2 is YSLEER. CDR3 length: 14 residues. V shed 0 bases and J shed 2 bases, with 7 bases lying between them. CDR3: CASSQETGNYGYTF. The CDR3 nucleotides are TGCGCCAGCAGCCAAGAGACGGGAAACTATGGCTACACCTTC.

This clonotype was picked up a small number of times. The germline gene is not matched at one end of the junction; a read error may be the cause. V and J are TRBV25-1 and TRBJ2-4; D is perhaps TRBD1 (6 bases). The CDR3 has 12 residues. From germline, CDR1 is MGHDK and CDR2 SYGVNS. The CDR3 coding sequence is TGTGCCAGCAGTGAATGCCGCAGGGGTCGTGGCTTC. Its translation: CASSECRRGRGF.

A few counts support this clonotype. CDR3 amino acids: CAWSVRSGPPGDYGYTF. The CDR3 bases are TGTGCCTGGAGTGTAAGAAGCGGACCCCCTGGGGACTATGGCTACACCTTC. The V gene is TRBV30, the J gene TRBJ1-2; D is uncertain. Between the trimmed V and J ends, which lost 0 bases and 3 bases, there was a span of 20 bases. Germline V gene data show CDR1 as GTSNPN and CDR2 as SVGIG (reference sequence). The CDR3 has 17 amino acids.